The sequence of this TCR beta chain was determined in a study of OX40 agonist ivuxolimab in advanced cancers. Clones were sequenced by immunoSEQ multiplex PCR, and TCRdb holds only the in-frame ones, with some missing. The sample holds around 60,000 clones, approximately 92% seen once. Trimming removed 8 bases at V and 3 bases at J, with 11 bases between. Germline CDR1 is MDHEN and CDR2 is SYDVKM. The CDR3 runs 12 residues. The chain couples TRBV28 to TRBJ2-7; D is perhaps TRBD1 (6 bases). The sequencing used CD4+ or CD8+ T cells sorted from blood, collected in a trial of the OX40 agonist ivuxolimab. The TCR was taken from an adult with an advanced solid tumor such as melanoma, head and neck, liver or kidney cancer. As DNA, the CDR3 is TGTGCCAGCTTTCGAGGGGGCTACGAGCAGTACTTC. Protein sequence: CASFRGGYEQYF.